These 27 T cell receptor beta chains were all obtained from the same sample, sequenced in a study of Ad26.COV2.S vaccination and SARS-CoV-2 variants. Sequencing used immunoSEQ multiplex PCR; TCRdb keeps in-frame clones, though not all of them. The sample has approximately 460,000 clones, roughly nine tenths seen once. Stated treatment: 15 to 20 received Ad26.COV2.S at low or high dose, single or two shots; a few received placebo; per-sample allocation not given. At day 63 after the first vaccine or placebo injection, samples were drawn. The sample in question was peripheral blood, obtained in a trial of Ad26.COV2.S vaccine versus placebo. The receptor set was obtained from a person between 18 and 59 years old who received the Ad26.COV2.S COVID-19 vaccine or a placebo.

The chain uses TRBV18 and TRBJ2-7; 8 nucleotides align to TRBD2. V lost 3 bases and J lost 3; bases outside the gene matches: 7. The germline gives CDR1 KGHSH, CDR2 LQKENI. This CDR3 is built from 15 residues. CDR3 sequence: CASSPQGLGGYEQYF. CDR3 nucleotide sequence: TGTGCCAGCTCACCTCAGGGACTAGGAGGCTACGAGCAGTACTTC.

This clone occurred once. The chain recombines TRBV7-2 with TRBJ2-3; perhaps TRBD2 as D (7 bases). Trimming pared 5 bases from V and 8 bases from J, leaving 29 bases between. CDR1 SGHTA and CDR2 FQGNSA come from the germline V gene. This CDR3 contains 18 residues. The DNA for the CDR3 is TGTGCCAGCAGCCCCGCTCTGGGGGGGGCAGTTTTTCGTAGTACGCAGTATTTT. Translating gives CASSPALGGAVFRSTQYF.

The genes are TRBV28 and TRBJ1-1; TRBD1 matches 7 bases. CDR1 and CDR2 from the germline V gene are MDHEN and SYDVKM. V lost 2 bases, J lost 1 base, and 1 base stayed unmatched. CDR3 length: 14 residues. The CDR3 sequence: CASSLGDRNTEAFF. In DNA form, the CDR3 reads TGTGCCAGCAGTTTAGGGGACAGGAACACTGAAGCTTTCTTT.

This clone has only one observation. The rearrangement links TRBV6-5 to TRBJ1-2; 7 bases are a match to TRBD1. CDR1 and CDR2 (germline): MNHEY, SVGAGI. The CDR3 length is 15 residues. V lost 4 bases, J lost 4 bases, and 9 bases stayed unmatched. CDR3 nucleotide sequence: TGTGCCAGCAGTTCTCCCAAACAGGGGATCTATGGCTACACCTTC. This codes for CASSSPKQGIYGYTF.

The chain employs TRBV2 and TRBJ2-1, with D tentatively TRBD2 (5 bases). Deletions cut 7 bases from V and 3 bases from J, with 22 bases between. The CDR3 length is 17 residues. Per the germline V gene, CDR1 is SNHLY and CDR2 is FYNNEI. The chain's CDR3 is CASTRAGPLGVYNEQFF. The DNA of the CDR3 is TGTGCCAGCACCCGGGCGGGTCCCCTAGGAGTCTACAATGAGCAGTTCTTC.

As to this clone: The junction differs from germline at one of its ends, possibly a read error. The chain employs TRBV7-7 and TRBJ2-3; the match to TRBD2 covers 10 bases. This CDR3 spans 15 amino acids. Germline values: CDR1 SSHAT, CDR2 FNYEAQ (reference sequence). CDR3 amino acids: CASSQGTSGTDTQYF. The CDR3 DNA reads TGTGCTAGCAGCCAAGGGACTAGCGGCACAGATACGCAGTATTTT.

This chain links TRBV3-1 (or the pseudogene TRBV3-2) with TRBJ2-1; the D call may be TRBD1 or TRBD2 (5 bases each). The CDR3 is made up of 15 amino acids. Germline V lookup: CDR1 LGHDT, CDR2 YNNKEL (reference sequence). Between the trimmed V and J ends, which lost 1 base and 10 bases, there was a span of 17 bases. This chain's CDR3 is CASSQVGTRGVEQFF. CDR3 DNA: TGTGCCAGCAGCCAAGTGGGGACCAGAGGGGTAGAGCAGTTCTTC.

This rearrangement joins TRBV25-1 to TRBJ1-2; TRBD1 is a possible D gene (5 bases). Germline V gives CDR1 MGHDK, CDR2 SYGVNS. V lost 6 bases and J lost 8, with 19 bases in between. This CDR3 comprises 14 residues. The CDR3 protein is CASSERGVGLGYTF. Here the CDR3 DNA reads TGTGCCAGCAGCGAGCGGGGCGTTGGGTTAGGCTACACCTTC.

The chain uses TRBV2 and TRBJ2-7, with 11 bases matching TRBD2. Germline assignment: CDR1 SNHLY and CDR2 FYNNEI. This CDR3 comprises 15 residues. V lost 7 bases to trimming and J lost 3 bases; unmatched junction nucleotides: 8. The DNA of the CDR3 is TGTGCCAGCACCGAGGGTCTAGCGGGGGGCTACGAGCAGTACTTC. Protein sequence: CASTEGLAGGYEQYF.

The chain's CDR3 is CASSGRNEQYF. In DNA form, the CDR3 reads TGTGCCAGTAGTGGCAGGAACGAGCAGTACTTC. This chain connects TRBV19 to TRBJ2-7; D gene unclear. CDR1 LNHDA and CDR2 SQIVND come from the germline V gene (reference sequence). The CDR3 has 11 residues. Trimming cost V 5 bases and J 5 bases, with 7 bases left between them.

This clone was observed a single time. The V and J genes are TRBV4-2 and TRBJ2-1, with TRBD2 matching 9 bases. Losses at the gene ends were 5 bases for V and 8 bases for J; bases not matched to a gene: 10. The CDR3 spans 15 residues. Per germline, CDR1 LGHNA and CDR2 YNFKEQ. This chain's CDR3 is CASSSGSGSLHEQFF. The DNA for the CDR3 is TGTGCCAGCAGCTCGGGTAGCGGGAGCCTCCATGAGCAGTTCTTC.

The genes are TRBV15 and TRBJ1-5; no firm D call. The V and J ends lost 5 bases and 1 base respectively, with 9 bases between them. There are 14 residues in the CDR3. Germline V gives CDR1 LNHNV, CDR2 YYDKDF (reference sequence). The CDR3 DNA is TGTGCCACCAGCCAAGTCAGAAGCAATCAGCCCCAGCATTTT. As protein: CATSQVRSNQPQHF.

The J gene is TRBJ1-3, the V gene TRBV18, with 7 bases fitting TRBD1. The CDR3 spans 16 residues. Germline V gives CDR1 KGHSH, CDR2 LQKENI. The trim removed 3 bases at V and 3 bases at J, leaving 8 bases unmatched. The chain's CDR3 is CASSPYGRGRGNTIYF. CDR3 in DNA: TGTGCCAGCTCACCCTACGGGAGGGGGCGTGGAAACACCATATATTTT. Filled out from reference TRBV18 and TRBJ1-3, the complete variable domain reads NAGVMQNPRHLVRRRGQEARLRCSPMKGHSHVYWYRQLPEEGLKFMVYLQKENIIDESGMPKERFSAEFPKEGPSILRIQQVVRGDSAAYFCASSPYGRGRGNTIYFGEGSWLTVV.

The J gene is TRBJ1-2, the V gene TRBV7-2; TRBD1 matches at 8 bases. The junction had 1 base not matched to a gene; V was cut back by 0 bases and J by 4 bases. The CDR3 runs to 14 residues. Germline values: CDR1 SGHTA, CDR2 FQGNSA. CDR3 DNA: TGTGCCAGCAGCTTAGCTGGGACAGGCTATGGCTACACCTTC. This codes for CASSLAGTGYGYTF.

This sequence joins TRBV2 and TRBJ2-3, with 7 bases fitting TRBD1. This CDR3 comprises 15 residues. The germline V gene encodes CDR1 SNHLY and CDR2 FYNNEI. Trimming removed 6 bases from V and 1 base from J; junction bases left unmatched: 7. The CDR3 is CASSRMGQRTDTQYF. The CDR3 DNA reads as TGTGCCAGCAGCCGTATGGGACAGCGCACAGATACGCAGTATTTT.

The gene calls are TRBV6-5 and TRBJ2-1, with a weak D call TRBD2 (6 bases). V was shortened by 2 bases and J by 9 bases, with 11 bases between the two germline ends. The CDR3 length is 13 residues. Per germline, CDR1 MNHEY and CDR2 SVGAGI. The CDR3 sequence: CASSYTGLTEQFF. The CDR3 DNA follows: TGTGCCAGCAGTTACACGGGACTGACTGAGCAGTTCTTC.

CDR3 in amino acids: CASSLGAGRKETQYF. In DNA form, the CDR3 reads TGTGCCAGCAGCTTAGGAGCTGGCAGGAAAGAGACCCAGTACTTC. The genes are TRBV11-2 and TRBJ2-5; the D is unclear. The CDR3 extends over 15 amino acids. Trimming pared 1 base from V and 3 bases from J, leaving 12 bases between. Germline assignment: CDR1 SGHAT and CDR2 FQNNGV.

This rearrangement joins TRBV19 to TRBJ1-2; possible D gene TRBD1, 6 bases. V was cut by 7 bases and J by 4 bases, with 13 bases left in between. CDR1 is LNHDA, CDR2 SQIVND, per germline (reference sequence). The CDR3 contains 13 residues. The CDR3 bases are TGTGCCAGTACCCAAGGACAGCTCTATGGCTACACCTTC. This translates into CASTQGQLYGYTF.

J is TRBJ1-2 and V is TRBV5-1; maybe TRBD1 (5 bases). V lost 0 bases, J lost 7 bases, and 10 bases lay in between. The germline CDR1 and CDR2 sequences are SGHRS and YFSETQ. The CDR3 length is 13 residues. CDR3 coding DNA: TGCGCCAGCAGCTTGGCAGGGCTATCTGGCTACACCTTC. It encodes CASSLAGLSGYTF.

This sequence joins TRBV5-1 and TRBJ2-1, with 7 bases fitting TRBD2. The V gene end was trimmed by 4 bases and the J gene end by 4 bases; junction bases not matched to a gene: 5. The CDR3 is made up of 14 amino acids. Germline V gene lookup returns CDR1 SGHRS and CDR2 YFSETQ. This chain's CDR3 is CASSAGTTYNEQFF. The DNA for the CDR3 is TGCGCCAGCAGCGCCGGGACTACATACAATGAGCAGTTCTTC.

The chain recombines TRBV4-3 with TRBJ1-5, with D unclear. V lost 0 bases and J 4 bases, leaving 10 bases between the germline ends. Germline V gene data show CDR1 as LGHNA and CDR2 as YSLEER. The CDR3 is 15 amino acids. The CDR3, as DNA: TGCGCCAGCAGCCAAGATAGGGCGGGGAATCAGCCCCAGCATTTT. It yields the protein CASSQDRAGNQPQHF.

The gene calls are TRBV6-2 or TRBV6-3 and TRBJ1-1; 7 bases match TRBD1. The CDR3 extends over 12 amino acids. Germline V gives CDR1 MNHEY, CDR2 SVGEGT. The junction had 1 base not matched to a gene; V was cut back by 5 bases and J by 4 bases. DNA of the CDR3: TGTGCCAGCAGTCCAGGGGGCACTGAAGCTTTCTTT. Its translation is CASSPGGTEAFF.

Regarding this clone: The sample contains more than one DNA sequence encoding this CDR3. The chain combines TRBV18 with TRBJ1-3; D is perhaps TRBD1 (5 bases). Germline V lookup: CDR1 KGHSH, CDR2 LQKENI. V was cut by 2 bases and J by 1 base, with 6 bases left in between. This CDR3 has 14 residues. Here the CDR3 reads CASSPTGSGNTIYF. The DNA of the CDR3 is TGTGCCAGCTCACCAACAGGATCTGGAAACACCATATATTTT.

With regard to this clone: Other DNA sequences within the sample encode an identical CDR3. The chain is built from TRBV2 and TRBJ2-7, with a weak D call TRBD1 (5 bases). Per the germline V gene, CDR1 is SNHLY and CDR2 is FYNNEI. V lost 4 bases to trimming and J lost 2 bases, with 9 bases between them. The CDR3 sequence is 13 residues long. CDR3 DNA sequence: TGTGCCAGCAGTGGTCAGGGAACCTACGAGCAGTACTTC. This gives the protein CASSGQGTYEQYF.

The chain is built from TRBV7-6 and TRBJ2-1; 15 bases map to TRBD2. The CDR3 contains 15 residues. V lost 5 bases, J lost 9 bases, and 5 bases stayed unmatched. The V gene's germline CDR1 is SGHVS and CDR2 FNYEAQ. The chain's CDR3 is CASSPGTSGGIEQFF. The CDR3 DNA sequence: TGTGCCAGCAGCCCCGGGACTAGCGGGGGGATTGAGCAGTTCTTC.

The rearrangement links TRBV4-3 to TRBJ2-2; D may be TRBD2 (6 bases). The length of the CDR3 is 16 residues. CDR1 and CDR2 from the germline V gene are LGHNA and YSLEER. V lost 1 base and J lost 7, with 16 bases in between. CDR3 sequence: CASSQAGHPGGGELFF. The CDR3 DNA follows: TGCGCCAGCAGCCAAGCAGGACACCCCGGGGGCGGGGAGCTGTTTTTT.

This chain links TRBV2 with TRBJ1-5, with D possibly being TRBD1 (5 bases). This CDR3 comprises 17 residues. Germline V gives CDR1 SNHLY, CDR2 FYNNEI. Trimming cost V 3 bases and J 3 bases, with 18 bases left between them. The CDR3 sequence is CASSDVPFEGINQPQHF. The CDR3 DNA reads TGTGCCAGCAGTGACGTCCCCTTTGAGGGGATCAATCAGCCCCAGCATTTT.